The rows below give T cell receptor beta chains drawn from one sample of a study of T-cell memory formation after mild COVID-19. TCRdb re-derived calls from the 5' RACE reads in MiXCR, one entry per CDR3 protein. The sample has some 450,000 distinct CDR3 sequences, around 19% seen once. Sequencing was done on a sample of PBMCs or a T cell subset sorted from them (not recorded which). The receptors originated from an adult woman who had mild COVID-19 (a few samples of this study predate the infection). Cell type and time point are not known. The CDR3 runs from the conserved cysteine through the conserved F or W. The D gene is left open where the match is weak. Rows give clone size only sometimes, using once, few, many, or a class for an expanded clone.

>TRBD1|.|TRBJ1-3|TRBV4-1
TGCGCCAGCAGCCAGCAGACAGGGTCCGGAAACACCATATATTTT
CASSQQTGSGNTIYF
>.|.|TRBJ1-1|TRBV20-1
TGCAGTGCTCGGGACACACAGAACACTGAAGCTTTCTTT
CSARDTQNTEAFF
>.|few|TRBJ2-7|TRBV18
TGTGCCAGCTCACCACCGATGGGCACATCGAGCTCCTACGAGCAGTACTTC
CASSPPMGTSSSYEQYF
>.|few|TRBJ2-3|TRBV5-1
TGCGCCAGCAGCTTGGAGGTGGGGGCAGGAGATACGCAGTATTTT
CASSLEVGAGDTQYF
>TRBD1|.|TRBJ1-2|TRBV6-5
TGTGCCAGCAGTTCCGGGACAGGGTTTTTGAATGGCTACACCTTC
CASSSGTGFLNGYTF
>TRBD2|.|TRBJ2-7|TRBV15
TGTGCCACCAGCCCGCGGGGGGCCGGGGAGCAGTACTTC
CATSPRGAGEQYF
>.|few|TRBJ2-1|TRBV7-9
TGTGCCAGCAGCTTTACATTAGCCAATGAGCAGTTCTTC
CASSFTLANEQFF
>.|few|TRBJ1-1|TRBV6-5
TGTGCCAGCAGCGTTACCGGGGGTGAGGGGACTGAAGCTTTCTTT
CASSVTGGEGTEAFF
>.|.|TRBJ2-3|TRBV30
TGTGCCTGGAGTGGAGAGGGAGTGGCAGATACGCAGTATTTT
CAWSGEGVADTQYF
>.|once|TRBJ1-1|TRBV12-3/TRBV12-4
TGTGCCAGCAGTAGACAAGGCTTCCCCCTAGAGAACACTGAAGCTTTCTTT
CASSRQGFPLENTEAFF
>.|few|TRBJ1-2|TRBV5-1
TGCGCCAGCAGCTTGAATTCAGAAGGTCTTGGCTACACCTTC
CASSLNSEGLGYTF
>.|few|TRBJ2-3|TRBV7-8
TGTGCCAGCAGCTTTACTTGGGAGGCAATTTCGCAGTATTTT
CASSFTWEAISQYF
>.|few|TRBJ2-3|TRBV12-3/TRBV12-4
TGTGCCAGCAGTCCAGGGGTCATTCGAAGGACTAGCACAGATACGCAGTATTTT
CASSPGVIRRTSTDTQYF
>TRBD2|few|TRBJ2-4|TRBV12-3/TRBV12-4
TGTGCCAGCAGTTTGAAAGCGGGGGTAAACATTCAGTACTTC
CASSLKAGVNIQYF
>TRBD2|few|TRBJ2-1|TRBV9
TGTGCTAGCCAAGCTAGCGGGAGGGTAGACAATGAGCAGTTCTTC
CASQASGRVDNEQFF
>TRBD1|few|TRBJ2-7|TRBV20-1
TGCAGTGCTAGAGATGGGCACAGGGGCCACGAGCAGTACTTC
CSARDGHRGHEQYF
>.|few|TRBJ2-5|TRBV21-1
TGTGCCAGCAGCAACTCCGGACACCGGATCCAAGAGACCCAGTACTTC
CASSNSGHRIQETQYF
>TRBD2|few|TRBJ2-3|TRBV20-1
TGCAGTGCTAGTCCTAGCGGGTCAGGCACAGATACGCAGTATTTT
CSASPSGSGTDTQYF
>TRBD1|.|TRBJ1-1|TRBV10-2
TGCGCCAGCAGATATACAGGGGGTGGCGGCACTGAAGCTTTCTTT
CASRYTGGGGTEAFF
>.|few|TRBJ2-3|TRBV12-3/TRBV12-4
TGTGCCAGCAGTTACAATCGGGAGCATACGCAGTATTTT
CASSYNREHTQYF
>.|.|TRBJ2-1|TRBV12-3/TRBV12-4
TGTGCCAGCACCGAAATGGGGACCAAAGCCTACAATGAGCAGTTCTTC
CASTEMGTKAYNEQFF
>.|.|TRBJ2-1|TRBV5-1
TGCGCCAGCAGCTTGTCGGGGCGGAAAACAATGAAGTCGGCGGAGCAGTTCTTC
CASSLSGRKTMKSAEQFF
>.|.|TRBJ2-1|TRBV29-1
TGCAGCTTGGGGGGACAGAGCTCCTACAATGAGCAGTTCTTC
CSLGGQSSYNEQFF
>.|.|TRBJ2-6|TRBV7-3
TGTGCCAGCAGCTTAGGTGTGAGCTCTGGGGCCAACGTCCTGACTTTC
CASSLGVSSGANVLTF
>.|few|TRBJ2-7|TRBV27
TGTGCCAGCAGTCCCTACGGGTACGAGCAGTACTTC
CASSPYGYEQYF
>.|few|TRBJ2-2|TRBV12-3/TRBV12-4
TGTGCCAGCAGTTTAATGCAGGGCACCGGGGAGCTGTTTTTT
CASSLMQGTGELFF
>TRBD2|few|TRBJ2-1|TRBV4-1
TGCGCCAGCAGCAGTCCCAGAGCGGGGATGGTAAGGAATGAGCAGTTCTTC
CASSSPRAGMVRNEQFF
>TRBD1|.|TRBJ2-2|TRBV2
TGTGCCAGCAGTGAAACCCTGGTGGTAGGGGGCGACACCGGGGAGCTGTTTTTT
CASSETLVVGGDTGELFF
>.|few|TRBJ2-7|TRBV6-5
TGTGCCAGCAGACCCCTAGGGGGAAGTAGCCACGAGCAGTACTTC
CASRPLGGSSHEQYF
>.|.|TRBJ2-7|TRBV4-1
TGCGCCAGCAGCCAAGAGGGTGTCTACGAGCAGTACTTC
CASSQEGVYEQYF
>.|.|TRBJ2-7|TRBV4-2
TGTGCCAGCAGCCAAGGGTCCGTCTACGAGCAGTACTTC
CASSQGSVYEQYF
>TRBD2|.|TRBJ2-7|TRBV29-1
TGCAGCGTCCCCACTAGCGGGAGTATCTACGAGCAGTACTTC
CSVPTSGSIYEQYF
>TRBD1|few|TRBJ1-2|TRBV24-1
TGTGCCACCAGTGAACCGGGACAGGGGGATTATGGCTACACCTTC
CATSEPGQGDYGYTF
>TRBD2|.|TRBJ2-2|TRBV7-3
TGTGCCAGCAGCTTAACGACTAGCGGGACCCCAACGGGTGCCGGGGAGCTGTTTTTT
CASSLTTSGTPTGAGELFF
>.|.|TRBJ1-5|TRBV5-5
TGTGCCAGCAGCTTGTTAGGAGGGGCGTATAGCAATCAGCCCCAGCATTTT
CASSLLGGAYSNQPQHF
>TRBD2|.|TRBJ2-5|TRBV15
TGTGCCACCAGCATGCTAGCGGGAGAAGAGACCCAGTACTTC
CATSMLAGEETQYF
>.|.|TRBJ2-5|TRBV20-1
TGCAGTGCTAGATCGGCTTCCGGGACCACTCTCGAGACCCAGTACTTC
CSARSASGTTLETQYF
>.|.|TRBJ2-7|TRBV6-1
TGTGCCAGCGCCGTTTACGAGCAGTACTTC
CASAVYEQYF
>.|few|TRBJ1-1|TRBV24-1
TGTGCCACCAGTGATTCGGGGCTGATGAACACTGAAGCTTTCTTT
CATSDSGLMNTEAFF
>.|few|TRBJ2-4|TRBV25-1
TGTGCCAGCAGTGGGCAGGTGGGGATTTTAGCCAAAAACATTCAGTACTTC
CASSGQVGILAKNIQYF
>.|.|TRBJ2-1|TRBV4-3
TGCGCCAGCAGCCAAGTCGTGGCAAATGAGCAGTTCTTC
CASSQVVANEQFF